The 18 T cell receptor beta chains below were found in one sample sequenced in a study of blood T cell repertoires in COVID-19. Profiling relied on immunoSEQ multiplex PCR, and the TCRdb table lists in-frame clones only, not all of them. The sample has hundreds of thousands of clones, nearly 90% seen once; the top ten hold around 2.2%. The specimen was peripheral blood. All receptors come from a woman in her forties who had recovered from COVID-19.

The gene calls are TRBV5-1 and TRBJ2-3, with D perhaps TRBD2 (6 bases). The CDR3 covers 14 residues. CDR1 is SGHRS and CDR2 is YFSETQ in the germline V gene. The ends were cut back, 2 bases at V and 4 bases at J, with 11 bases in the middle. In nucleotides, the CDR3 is TGCGCCAGCAGCTTAAAAACGGGGGCAGATACGCAGTATTTT. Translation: CASSLKTGADTQYF.

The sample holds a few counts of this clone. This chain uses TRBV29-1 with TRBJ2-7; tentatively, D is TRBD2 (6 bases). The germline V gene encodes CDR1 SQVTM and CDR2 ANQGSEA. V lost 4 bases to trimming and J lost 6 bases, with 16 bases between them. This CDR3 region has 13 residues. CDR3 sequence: CSVVPGLGGEQYF. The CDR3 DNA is TGCAGCGTTGTTCCCGGCCTGGGGGGCGAGCAGTACTTC.

In DNA, the CDR3 is TGTGCCTGGAGGAGGGATGATGAAAAACTGTTTTTT. It translates to CAWRRDDEKLFF. This chain connects TRBV30 to TRBJ1-4; D is undetermined. There are 12 residues in the CDR3. From germline, CDR1 is GTSNPN and CDR2 SVGIG (reference sequence). Trimming took 3 bases from V and 6 from J, leaving 8 bases between them. The full variable domain, its missing parts supplied by reference TRBV30 and TRBJ1-4, is SQTIHQWPATLVQPVGSPLSLECTVEGTSNPNLYWYRQAAGRGLQLLFYSVGIGQISSEVPQNLSASRPQDRQFILSSKKLLLSDSGFYLCAWRRDDEKLFFGSGTQLSVL.

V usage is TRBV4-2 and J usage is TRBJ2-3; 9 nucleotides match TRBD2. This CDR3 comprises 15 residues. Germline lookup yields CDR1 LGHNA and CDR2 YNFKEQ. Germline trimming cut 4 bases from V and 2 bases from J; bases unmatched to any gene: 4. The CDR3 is CASSLAGAYTDTQYF. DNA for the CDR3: TGTGCCAGCAGCCTAGCGGGGGCCTACACAGATACGCAGTATTTT.

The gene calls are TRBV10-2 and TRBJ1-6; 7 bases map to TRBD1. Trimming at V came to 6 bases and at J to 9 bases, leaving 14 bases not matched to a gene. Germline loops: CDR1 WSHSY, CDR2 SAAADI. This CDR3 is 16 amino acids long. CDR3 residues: CASSKQGTGSGSPLHF. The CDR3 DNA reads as TGCGCCAGCAGCAAACAGGGGACGGGTTCAGGTTCACCCCTCCACTTT.

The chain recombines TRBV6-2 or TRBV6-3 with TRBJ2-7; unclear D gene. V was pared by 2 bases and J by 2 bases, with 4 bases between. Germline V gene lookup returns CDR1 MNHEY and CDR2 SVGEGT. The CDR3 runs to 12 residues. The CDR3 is CASSYPAYEQYF. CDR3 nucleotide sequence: TGTGCCAGCAGTTACCCGGCCTACGAGCAGTACTTC.

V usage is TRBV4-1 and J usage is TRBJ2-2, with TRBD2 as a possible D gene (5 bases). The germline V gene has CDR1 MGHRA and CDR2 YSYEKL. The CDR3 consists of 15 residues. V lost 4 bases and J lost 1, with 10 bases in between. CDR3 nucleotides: TGCGCCAGCAGCCCTACTAGTTTGAACACCGGGGAGCTGTTTTTT. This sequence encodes CASSPTSLNTGELFF.

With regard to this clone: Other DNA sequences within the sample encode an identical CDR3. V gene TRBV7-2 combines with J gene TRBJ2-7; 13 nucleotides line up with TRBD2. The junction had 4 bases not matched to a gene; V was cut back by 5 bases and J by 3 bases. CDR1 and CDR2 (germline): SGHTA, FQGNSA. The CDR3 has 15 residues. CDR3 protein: CASSPRTSGGYEQYF. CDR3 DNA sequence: TGTGCCAGCAGCCCCAGGACTAGCGGGGGCTACGAGCAGTACTTC. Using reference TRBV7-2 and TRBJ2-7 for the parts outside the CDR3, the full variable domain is GAGVSQSPSNKVTEKGKDVELRCDPISGHTALYWYRQSLGQGLEFLIYFQGNSAPDKSGLPSDRFSAERTGGSVSTLTIQRTQQEDSAVYLCASSPRTSGGYEQYFGPGTRLTVT.

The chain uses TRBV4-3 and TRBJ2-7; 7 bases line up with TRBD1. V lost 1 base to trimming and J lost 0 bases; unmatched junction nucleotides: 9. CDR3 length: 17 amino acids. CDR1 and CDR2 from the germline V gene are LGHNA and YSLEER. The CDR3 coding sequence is TGCGCCAGCAGCCAAGCCACTACAGGGGACCGCTCCTACGAGCAGTACTTC. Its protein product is CASSQATTGDRSYEQYF.

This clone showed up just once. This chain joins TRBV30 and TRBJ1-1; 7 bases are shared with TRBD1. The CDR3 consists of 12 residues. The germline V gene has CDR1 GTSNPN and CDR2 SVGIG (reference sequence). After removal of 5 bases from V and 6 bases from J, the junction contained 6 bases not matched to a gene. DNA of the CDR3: TGTGCCTGGTACCAGGGGGGAGCTGAAGCTTTCTTT. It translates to CAWYQGGAEAFF. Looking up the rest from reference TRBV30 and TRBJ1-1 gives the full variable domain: SQTIHQWPATLVQPVGSPLSLECTVEGTSNPNLYWYRQAAGRGLQLLFYSVGIGQISSEVPQNLSASRPQDRQFILSSKKLLLSDSGFYLCAWYQGGAEAFFGQGTRLTVV.

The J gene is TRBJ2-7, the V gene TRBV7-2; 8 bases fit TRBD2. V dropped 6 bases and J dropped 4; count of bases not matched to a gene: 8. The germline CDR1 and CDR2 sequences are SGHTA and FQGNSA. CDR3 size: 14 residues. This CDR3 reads CASRQYRGGYEQYF. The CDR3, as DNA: TGTGCCAGCAGGCAATATCGGGGGGGTTACGAGCAGTACTTC.

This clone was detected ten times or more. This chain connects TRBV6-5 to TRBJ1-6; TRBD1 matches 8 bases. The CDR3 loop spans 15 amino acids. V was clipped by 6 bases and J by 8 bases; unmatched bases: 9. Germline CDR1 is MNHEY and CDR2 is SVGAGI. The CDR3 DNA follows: TGTGCCAGCAGCTCCCAGGGGGCGTATGATTCACCCCTCCACTTT. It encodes CASSSQGAYDSPLHF.

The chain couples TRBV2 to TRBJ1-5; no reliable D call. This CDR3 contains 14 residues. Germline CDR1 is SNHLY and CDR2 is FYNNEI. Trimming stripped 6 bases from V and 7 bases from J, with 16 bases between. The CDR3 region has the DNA TGTGCCAGCAGCCCTGAACAACGAGGACAGCCCCAGCATTTT. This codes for CASSPEQRGQPQHF.

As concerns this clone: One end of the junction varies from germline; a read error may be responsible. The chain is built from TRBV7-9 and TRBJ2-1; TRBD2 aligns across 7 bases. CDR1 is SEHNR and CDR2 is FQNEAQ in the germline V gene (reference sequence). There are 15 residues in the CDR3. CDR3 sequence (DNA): TGTGCCAGCAGCCTCAGCGGGGCGACCTACACTGAGCAGTTCTTC. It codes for CASSLSGATYTEQFF.

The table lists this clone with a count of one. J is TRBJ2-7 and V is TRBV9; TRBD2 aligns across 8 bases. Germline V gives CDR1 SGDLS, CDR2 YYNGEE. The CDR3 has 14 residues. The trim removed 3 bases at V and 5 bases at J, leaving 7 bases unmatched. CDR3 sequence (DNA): TGTGCCAGCAGCGCGGACGGGAGGGTTCACGAGCAGTACTTC. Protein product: CASSADGRVHEQYF. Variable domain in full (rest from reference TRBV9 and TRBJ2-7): DSGVTQTPKHLITATGQRVTLRCSPRSGDLSVYWYQQSLDQGLQFLIQYYNGEERAKGNILERFSAQQFPDLHSELNLSSLELGDSALYFCASSADGRVHEQYFGPGTRLTVT.

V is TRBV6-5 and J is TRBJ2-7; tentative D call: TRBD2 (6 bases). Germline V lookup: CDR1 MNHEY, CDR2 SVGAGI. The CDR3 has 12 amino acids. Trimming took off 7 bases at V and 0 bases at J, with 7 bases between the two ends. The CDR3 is CASTGSSYEQYF. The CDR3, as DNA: TGTGCCAGCACCGGGAGCTCCTACGAGCAGTACTTC.

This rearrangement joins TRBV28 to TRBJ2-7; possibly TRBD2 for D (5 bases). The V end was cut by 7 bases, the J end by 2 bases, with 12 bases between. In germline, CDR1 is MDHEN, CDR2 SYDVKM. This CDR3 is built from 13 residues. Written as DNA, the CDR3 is TGTGCCAGCAATGTGAACGGGGCCTACGAGCAGTACTTC. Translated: CASNVNGAYEQYF.

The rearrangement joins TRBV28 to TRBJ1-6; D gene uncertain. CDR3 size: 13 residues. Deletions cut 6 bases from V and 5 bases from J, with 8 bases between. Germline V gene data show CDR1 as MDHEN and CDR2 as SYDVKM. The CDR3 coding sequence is TGTGCCAGCAGAACAAGTCATAATTCACCCCTCCACTTT. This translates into CASRTSHNSPLHF.